Given below is one T cell receptor beta chain in context. Germline-derived CDR1 and CDR2 are SNHLY and FYNNEI. This CDR3 spans 14 amino acids. The V segment lost 4 bases and the J segment 5 bases; nucleotides outside the gene matches: 7. TCRdb's table, derived via immunoSEQ multiplex PCR, lists solely in-frame clones and lacks some. The data contain about 220,000 clones, about 86% of them singletons. This record comes from a study of blood T cell repertoires in COVID-19. Across the whole study: The study drew acute and convalescent COVID-19 samples from the United States, Italy and Spain.

Enrolment of Seattle patients took place during active infection, and they were followed longitudinally. Source material: peripheral blood. The V and J genes are TRBV2 and TRBJ1-1; 7 nucleotides align to TRBD1. The clonotype comes from a woman between 50 and 59 years old with COVID-19, enrolled during active disease. In DNA form, the CDR3 reads TGTGCCAGCAGTGGCCTCAGGGGGAGGACTGAAGCTTTCTTT. Its translation: CASSGLRGRTEAFF.